Sequencing of this T cell receptor beta chain was carried out in a study of blood T cell repertoires in COVID-19. The assay was immunoSEQ multiplex PCR, and TCRdb's table has in-frame clones only and misses some. Among 40,000 to 60,000 clones listed, around 87% were seen once. The CDR3 is made up of 16 amino acids. J gave up 1 base and V 2 bases, and 7 bases lay outside the gene matches. Germline CDR1 reads MNHEY; CDR2 reads SMNVEV (reference sequence). The TCR was taken from a man in his forties with active COVID-19. Sequencing input: peripheral blood. The chain has TRBV27 and TRBJ2-7; 8 positions match TRBD1. For the CDR3, the DNA is TGTGCCAGCAGTTTAGGACGGGACAGGCCTTCCTACGAGCAGTACTTC. Amino acid sequence: CASSLGRDRPSYEQYF.